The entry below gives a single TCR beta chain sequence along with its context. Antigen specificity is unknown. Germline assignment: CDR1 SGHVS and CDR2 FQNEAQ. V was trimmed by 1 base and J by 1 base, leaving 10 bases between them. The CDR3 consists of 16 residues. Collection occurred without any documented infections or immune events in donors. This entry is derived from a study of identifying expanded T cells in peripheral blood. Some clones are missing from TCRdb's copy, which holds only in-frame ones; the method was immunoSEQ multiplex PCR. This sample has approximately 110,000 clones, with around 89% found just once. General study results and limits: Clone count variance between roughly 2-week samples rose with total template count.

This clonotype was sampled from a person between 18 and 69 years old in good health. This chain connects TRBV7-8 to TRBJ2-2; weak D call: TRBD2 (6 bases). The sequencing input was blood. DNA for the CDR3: TGTGCCAGCAGCTTAGGTAGCGGAGGGAACACCGGGGAGCTGTTTTTT. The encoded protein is CASSLGSGGNTGELFF.